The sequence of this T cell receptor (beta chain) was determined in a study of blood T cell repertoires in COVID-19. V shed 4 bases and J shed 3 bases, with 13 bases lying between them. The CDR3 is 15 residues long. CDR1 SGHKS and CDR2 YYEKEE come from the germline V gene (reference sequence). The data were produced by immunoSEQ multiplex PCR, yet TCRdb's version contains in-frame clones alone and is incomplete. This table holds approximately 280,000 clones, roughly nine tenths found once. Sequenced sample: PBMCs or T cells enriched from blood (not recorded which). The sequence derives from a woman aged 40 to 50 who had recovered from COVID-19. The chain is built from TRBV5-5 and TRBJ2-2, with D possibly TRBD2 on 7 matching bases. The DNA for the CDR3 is TGTGCCAGCAGCGGCGCGGGGGCTTACACCGGGGAGCTGTTTTTT. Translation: CASSGAGAYTGELFF.